This T cell receptor (beta chain) was recorded in a study of low-dose radiotherapy and immunotherapy resistance in tumors. The wider study: The study delivered 0.5 Gy per fraction every 2 weeks to Cohort 1, totaling 6.5 Gy. Ipilimumab 1 mg/kg every six weeks, together with nivolumab 240 mg every two weeks, was given intravenously to patients. One day prior to radiation and immunotherapy, intravenous cyclophosphamide at 200 mg/m2 was given, repeated every two weeks.

This clonotype was observed at least ten times. The time point was: after trial treatment. Specified treatment: LDRT plus nivolumab, ipilimumab, low-dose cyclophosphamide and aspirin (RACIN trial). Germline V CDR1 and CDR2: LGHDT, YNNKEL (reference sequence). V dropped 7 bases and J dropped 2; count of bases not matched to a gene: 6. The CDR3 runs 14 residues. Priming of first-strand cDNA relied on TRAV- and TRBV-specific primers (covering alpha and beta chains). The PCR that amplified TCRs ran for approximately 20 cycles, relying on a constant-region primer and a V-primer adapter. TCRdb processed the reads anew with MiXCR; each CDR3 protein has one entry. The repertoire holds some 100,000 distinct CDR3 sequences, with less than 25% as singletons.

The source was PBMCs, collected after low-dose radiotherapy plus immunotherapy. The chain employs TRBV3-1 and TRBJ2-7, with 9 bases that match TRBD1. The receptor's source is a female donor with ovarian cancer. CDR3 region: CASTPGQGPYEQYF. In DNA form, the CDR3 reads TGTGCCAGCACGCCGGGACAGGGACCCTACGAGCAGTACTTC.